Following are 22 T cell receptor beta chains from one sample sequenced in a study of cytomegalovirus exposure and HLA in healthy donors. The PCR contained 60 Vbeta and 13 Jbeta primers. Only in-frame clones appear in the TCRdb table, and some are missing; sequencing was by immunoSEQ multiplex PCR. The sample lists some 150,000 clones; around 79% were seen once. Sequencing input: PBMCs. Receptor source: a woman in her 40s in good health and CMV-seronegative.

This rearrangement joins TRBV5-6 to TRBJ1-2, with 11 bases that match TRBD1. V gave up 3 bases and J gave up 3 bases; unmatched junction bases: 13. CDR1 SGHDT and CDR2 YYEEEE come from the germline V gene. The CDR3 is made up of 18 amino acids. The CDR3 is CASSWIADRGRRDYGYTF. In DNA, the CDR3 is TGTGCCAGCAGCTGGATTGCGGACAGGGGGCGTAGGGACTATGGCTACACCTTC.

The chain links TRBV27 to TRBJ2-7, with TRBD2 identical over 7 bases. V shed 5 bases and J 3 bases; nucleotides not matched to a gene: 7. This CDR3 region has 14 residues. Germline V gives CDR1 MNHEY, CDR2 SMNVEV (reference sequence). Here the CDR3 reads CASSLSGAGYEQYF. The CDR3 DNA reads TGTGCCAGCAGTCTCAGCGGGGCCGGCTACGAGCAGTACTTC.

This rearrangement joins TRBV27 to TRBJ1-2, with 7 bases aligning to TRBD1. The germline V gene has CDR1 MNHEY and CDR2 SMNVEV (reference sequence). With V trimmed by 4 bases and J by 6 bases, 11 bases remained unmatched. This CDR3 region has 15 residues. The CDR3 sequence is CASSSLLQGTHGYTF. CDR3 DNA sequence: TGTGCCAGCAGTTCGCTCTTACAGGGGACCCATGGCTACACCTTC.

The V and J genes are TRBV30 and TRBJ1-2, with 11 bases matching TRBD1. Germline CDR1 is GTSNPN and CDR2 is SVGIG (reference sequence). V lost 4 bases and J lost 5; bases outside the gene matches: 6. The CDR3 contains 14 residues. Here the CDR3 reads CAWNRDRGTYGYTF. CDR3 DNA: TGTGCCTGGAACCGGGACAGGGGGACGTATGGCTACACCTTC.

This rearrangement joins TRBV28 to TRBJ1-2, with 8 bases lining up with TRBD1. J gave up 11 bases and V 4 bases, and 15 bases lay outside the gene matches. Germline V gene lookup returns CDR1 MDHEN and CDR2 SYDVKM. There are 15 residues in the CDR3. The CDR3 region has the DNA TGTGCCAGCAGTTCCCACAGGGGGGGCGGGGAAAGGTACACCTTC. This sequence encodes CASSSHRGGGERYTF.

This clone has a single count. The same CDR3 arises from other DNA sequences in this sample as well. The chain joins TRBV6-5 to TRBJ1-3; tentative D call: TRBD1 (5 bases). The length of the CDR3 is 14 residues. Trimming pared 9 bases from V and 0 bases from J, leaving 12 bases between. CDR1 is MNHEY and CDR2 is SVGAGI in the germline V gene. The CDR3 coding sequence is TGTGCCAGTATCCCGGGGGGCTCTGGAAACACCATATATTTT. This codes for CASIPGGSGNTIYF.

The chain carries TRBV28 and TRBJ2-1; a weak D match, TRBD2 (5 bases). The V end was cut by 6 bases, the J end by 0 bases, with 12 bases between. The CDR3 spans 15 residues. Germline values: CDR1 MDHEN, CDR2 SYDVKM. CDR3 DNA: TGTGCCAGCAGATTTTACAGCGGCTCCTACAATGAGCAGTTCTTC. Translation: CASRFYSGSYNEQFF.

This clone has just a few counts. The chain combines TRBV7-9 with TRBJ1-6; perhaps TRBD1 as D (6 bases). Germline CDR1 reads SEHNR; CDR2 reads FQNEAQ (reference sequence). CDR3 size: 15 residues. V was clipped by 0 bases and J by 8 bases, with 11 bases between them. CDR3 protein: CASSLAGGLDSPLHF. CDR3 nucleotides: TGTGCCAGCAGCTTAGCCGGGGGGCTAGATTCACCCCTCCACTTT. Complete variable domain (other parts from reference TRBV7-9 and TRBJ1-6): DTGVSQNPRHKITKRGQNVTFRCDPISEHNRLYWYRQTLGQGPEFLTYFQNEAQLEKSRLLSDRFSAERPKGSFSTLEIQRTEQGDSAMYLCASSLAGGLDSPLHFGNGTRLTVT.

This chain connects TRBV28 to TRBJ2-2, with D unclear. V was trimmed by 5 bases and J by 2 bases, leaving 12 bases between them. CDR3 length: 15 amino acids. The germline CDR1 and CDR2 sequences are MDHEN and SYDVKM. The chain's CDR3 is CASSILSPNTGELFF. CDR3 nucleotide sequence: TGTGCCAGCAGTATACTTAGCCCAAACACCGGGGAGCTGTTTTTT. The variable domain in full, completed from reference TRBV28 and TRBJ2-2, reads DVKVTQSSRYLVKRTGEKVFLECVQDMDHENMFWYRQDPGLGLRLIYFSYDVKMKEKGDIPEGYSVSREKKERFSLILESASTNQTSMYLCASSILSPNTGELFFGEGSRLTVL.

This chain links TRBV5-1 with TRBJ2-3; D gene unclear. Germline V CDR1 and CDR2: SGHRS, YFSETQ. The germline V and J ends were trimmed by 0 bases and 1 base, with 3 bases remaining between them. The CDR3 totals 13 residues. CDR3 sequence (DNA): TGCGCCAGCAGCTTGGTCGGCACAGATACGCAGTATTTT. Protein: CASSLVGTDTQYF. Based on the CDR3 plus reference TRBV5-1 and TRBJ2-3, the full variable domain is KAGVTQTPRYLIKTRGQQVTLSCSPISGHRSVSWYQQTPGQGLQFLFEYFSETQRNKGNFPGRFSGRQFSNSRSEMNVSTLELGDSALYLCASSLVGTDTQYFGPGTRLTVL.

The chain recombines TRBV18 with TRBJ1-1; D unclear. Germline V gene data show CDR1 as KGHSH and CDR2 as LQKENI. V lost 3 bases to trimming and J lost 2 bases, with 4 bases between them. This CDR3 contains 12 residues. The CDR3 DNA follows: TGTGCCAGCTCACCCCAAAACACTGAAGCTTTCTTT. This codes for CASSPQNTEAFF.

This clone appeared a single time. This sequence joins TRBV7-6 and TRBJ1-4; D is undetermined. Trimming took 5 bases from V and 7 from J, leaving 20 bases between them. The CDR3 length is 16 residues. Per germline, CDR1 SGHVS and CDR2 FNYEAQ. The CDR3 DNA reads TGTGCCAGCAGCCCACAAACTACGGTCTCGGGTGAAAAACTGTTTTTT. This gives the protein CASSPQTTVSGEKLFF.

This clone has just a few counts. In DNA, the CDR3 is TGTGCCTGGAGTTTATCAGGGTGGGGGGAACTGTTTTTT. Protein product: CAWSLSGWGELFF. The rearrangement uses TRBV30 and TRBJ1-4, with a weak D call TRBD1 (5 bases). V was cut by 2 bases and J by 12 bases, with 16 bases left in between. From germline, CDR1 is GTSNPN and CDR2 SVGIG (reference sequence). This CDR3 has 13 residues. Together with reference TRBV30 and TRBJ1-4, the CDR3 gives the full variable domain: SQTIHQWPATLVQPVGSPLSLECTVEGTSNPNLYWYRQAAGRGLQLLFYSVGIGQISSEVPQNLSASRPQDRQFILSSKKLLLSDSGFYLCAWSLSGWGELFFGSGTQLSVL.

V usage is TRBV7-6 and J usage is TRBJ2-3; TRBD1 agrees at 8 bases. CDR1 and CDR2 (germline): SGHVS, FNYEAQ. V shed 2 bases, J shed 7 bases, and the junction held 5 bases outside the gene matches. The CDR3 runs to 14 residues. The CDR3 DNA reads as TGTGCCAGCAGCTTAAACAGGGGGAGGAATACGCAGTATTTT. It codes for CASSLNRGRNTQYF.

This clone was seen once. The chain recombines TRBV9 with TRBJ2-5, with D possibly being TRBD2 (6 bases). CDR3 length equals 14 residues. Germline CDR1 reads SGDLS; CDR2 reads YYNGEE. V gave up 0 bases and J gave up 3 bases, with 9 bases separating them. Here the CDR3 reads CASSVDWGEETQYF. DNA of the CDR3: TGTGCCAGCAGCGTAGATTGGGGGGAAGAGACCCAGTACTTC.

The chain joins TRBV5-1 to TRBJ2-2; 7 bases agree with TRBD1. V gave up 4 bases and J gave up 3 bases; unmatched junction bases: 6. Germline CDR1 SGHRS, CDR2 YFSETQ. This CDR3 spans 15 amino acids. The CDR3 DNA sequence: TGCGCCAGCAGCATAACTGGGACAGACACCGGGGAGCTGTTTTTT. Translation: CASSITGTDTGELFF.

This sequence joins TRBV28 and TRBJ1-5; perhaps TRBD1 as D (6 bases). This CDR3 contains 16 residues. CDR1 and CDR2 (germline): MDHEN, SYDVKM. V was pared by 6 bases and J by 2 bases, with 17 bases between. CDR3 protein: CASSNARGRGNQPQHF. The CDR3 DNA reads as TGTGCCAGCAGCAACGCCAGGGGTAGAGGCAATCAGCCCCAGCATTTT. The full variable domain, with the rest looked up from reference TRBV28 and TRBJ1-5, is DVKVTQSSRYLVKRTGEKVFLECVQDMDHENMFWYRQDPGLGLRLIYFSYDVKMKEKGDIPEGYSVSREKKERFSLILESASTNQTSMYLCASSNARGRGNQPQHFGDGTRLSIL.

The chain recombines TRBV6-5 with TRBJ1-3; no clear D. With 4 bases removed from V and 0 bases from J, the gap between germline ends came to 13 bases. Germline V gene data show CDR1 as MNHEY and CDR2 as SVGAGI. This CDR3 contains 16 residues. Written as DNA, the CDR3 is TGTGCCAGCAGTTCTTACAAGATCCTCTCTGGAAACACCATATATTTT. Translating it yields CASSSYKILSGNTIYF.

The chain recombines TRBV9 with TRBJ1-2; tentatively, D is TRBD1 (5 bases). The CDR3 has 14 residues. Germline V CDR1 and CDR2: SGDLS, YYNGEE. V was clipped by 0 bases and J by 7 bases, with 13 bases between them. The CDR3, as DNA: TGTGCCAGCAGCGTAGATAGCTGGCAGGGTGGCTACACCTTC. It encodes CASSVDSWQGGYTF.

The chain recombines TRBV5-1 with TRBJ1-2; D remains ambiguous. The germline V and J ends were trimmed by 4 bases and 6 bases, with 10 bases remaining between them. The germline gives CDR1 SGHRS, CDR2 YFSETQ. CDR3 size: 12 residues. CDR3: CASSQREDGYTF. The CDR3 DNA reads TGCGCCAGCAGCCAGAGGGAGGATGGCTACACCTTC.

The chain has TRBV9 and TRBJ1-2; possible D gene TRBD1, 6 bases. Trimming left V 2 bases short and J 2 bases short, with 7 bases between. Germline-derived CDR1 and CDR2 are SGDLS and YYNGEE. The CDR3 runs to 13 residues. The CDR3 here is CASSVQGNYGYTF. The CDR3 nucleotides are TGTGCCAGCAGCGTGCAGGGGAACTATGGCTACACCTTC.

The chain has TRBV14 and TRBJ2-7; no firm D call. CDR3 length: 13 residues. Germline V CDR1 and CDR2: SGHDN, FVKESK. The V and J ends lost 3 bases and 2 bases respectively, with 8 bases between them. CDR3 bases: TGTGCCAGCAGCCATTCCAGGACCTACGAGCAGTACTTC. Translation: CASSHSRTYEQYF.